The 14 T cell receptor beta chains in this list originate from one sample, sequenced in a study of shared clonotypes between healthy human individuals. The table came from immunoSEQ multiplex PCR; TCRdb's copy has only in-frame clones and leaves some out. The data show some 470,000 clones, roughly four fifths seen once. The sample consisted of PBMCs. These receptors originate from a woman aged 40 to 55 in good health. Some clones in this sample may be carry-over from other donors' samples.

This clone was seen only once. A junction boundary mismatches the germline segment, possibly from a read error. The chain has TRBV7-7 and TRBJ2-1, with D perhaps TRBD1 or TRBD2 (5 bases each). The CDR3 spans 16 residues. Germline lookup yields CDR1 SSHAT and CDR2 FNYEAQ (reference sequence). DNA of the CDR3: TGTGCTAGCAGCGGACGGGACGGAAGCTCCTACAATGAGCAGTTCTTC. Protein product: CASSGRDGSSYNEQFF.

With regard to this clone: The junction does not match germline at one end; this may be a read error. The chain is built from TRBV6-5 and TRBJ1-1; TRBD1 might be the D (6 bases). The CDR3 is 12 amino acids. The germline CDR1 and CDR2 sequences are MNHEY and SVGAGI. CDR3 sequence: CASSRDNTEAFF. CDR3 in DNA: TGTGCCAGCAGTAGGGACAACACCGAAGCTTTCTTT.

This clone was seen a handful of times. V is TRBV28 and J is TRBJ2-3; TRBD2 aligns across 9 bases. Germline CDR1 is MDHEN and CDR2 is SYDVKM. There are 18 residues in the CDR3. V shed 1 base and J 3 bases; nucleotides not matched to a gene: 11. CDR3 nucleotides: TGTGCCAGCAGTTTATTTGGTCACCTAGCGGGGATGACAGATACGCAGTATTTT. Protein product: CASSLFGHLAGMTDTQYF.

The gene calls are TRBV6-5 and TRBJ2-3, with unresolved D. Germline CDR1 MNHEY, CDR2 SVGAGI. This CDR3 has 11 amino acids. V shed 4 bases and J shed 8 bases, with 7 bases lying between them. The CDR3 region is CASSFLGTQYF. The CDR3, as DNA: TGTGCCAGCAGTTTCCTGGGTACGCAGTATTTT.

CDR3 DNA sequence: TGTGCCAGTAGTAACCCCGGGACAGGGATCTACGAGCAGTACTTC. This encodes CASSNPGTGIYEQYF. This chain uses TRBV19 with TRBJ2-7, with TRBD1 matching 9 bases. Germline lookup yields CDR1 LNHDA and CDR2 SQIVND (reference sequence). This CDR3 has 15 amino acids. V lost 4 bases, J lost 3 bases, and 7 bases stayed unmatched.

The chain couples TRBV7-3 to TRBJ2-2; TRBD1 aligns across 9 bases. After removal of 5 bases from V and 7 bases from J, the junction contained 5 bases not matched to a gene. In germline, CDR1 is SGHTA, CDR2 FQGTGA. The length of the CDR3 is 14 residues. The CDR3 sequence is CASSTGQGDGELFF. The DNA for the CDR3 is TGTGCCAGCAGCACGGGACAGGGAGACGGGGAGCTGTTTTTT.

This clone was counted a single time. The chain links TRBV5-1 to TRBJ2-7; a possible D gene is TRBD1 (7 bases). The length of the CDR3 is 15 residues. Germline V gives CDR1 SGHRS, CDR2 YFSETQ. V lost 0 bases, J lost 2 bases, and 12 bases lay in between. The CDR3 DNA is TGCGCCAGCAGCTTGGCCGCAGGGGGGACCTACGAGCAGTACTTC. It yields the protein CASSLAAGGTYEQYF.

As for this clone: Other nucleotide sequences from this sample produce the same CDR3. The chain employs TRBV7-9 and TRBJ2-6, with D unresolved. The CDR3 loop spans 14 amino acids. Germline V CDR1 and CDR2: SEHNR, FQNEAQ (reference sequence). The ends were cut back, 3 bases at V and 1 base at J, with 4 bases in the middle. The CDR3 bases are TGTGCCAGCAGCTTGGGATCTGGGGCCAACGTCCTGACTTTC. Translated, it gives CASSLGSGANVLTF.

CDR3 nucleotides: TGCGCCAGCAGCTTCGACCCCGTAAACTACGAGCAGTACTTC. Its protein product is CASSFDPVNYEQYF. This chain connects TRBV5-1 to TRBJ2-7; D is undetermined. This CDR3 contains 14 residues. The V end was cut by 2 bases, the J end by 3 bases, with 12 bases between. Germline CDR1 SGHRS, CDR2 YFSETQ.

This chain connects TRBV27 to TRBJ2-1, with 13 bases matching TRBD2. The germline V gene encodes CDR1 MNHEY and CDR2 SMNVEV (reference sequence). Trimming at V came to 2 bases and at J to 7 bases, leaving 14 bases not matched to a gene. CDR3 length: 19 amino acids. CDR3 DNA sequence: TGTGCCAGCAGTTTAGATTTCGTAGGACTAGCGGGAGCGGGTAATGAGCAGTTCTTC. This encodes CASSLDFVGLAGAGNEQFF.

V and J are TRBV10-3 and TRBJ1-1; the match to TRBD1 covers 7 bases. The ends lost 11 bases at V and 1 base at J; junction bases unmatched: 1. This CDR3 region has 11 residues. From germline, CDR1 is ENHRY and CDR2 SYGVKD. The CDR3 DNA reads TGTGCCGCAGGGGGGAACACTGAAGCTTTCTTT. Translated, it gives CAAGGNTEAFF.

This clone was recorded once. The chain uses TRBV6-5 and TRBJ2-3; D not certain. Trimming pared 6 bases from V and 6 bases from J, leaving 19 bases between. Germline V gene lookup returns CDR1 MNHEY and CDR2 SVGAGI. The CDR3 runs 15 residues. DNA for the CDR3: TGTGCCAGCAGCCTTGCAGCAGGTGTGGTTGATACGCAGTATTTT. It encodes CASSLAAGVVDTQYF.

The chain couples TRBV4-3 to TRBJ2-7, with TRBD2 matching over 8 bases. The CDR3 extends over 17 amino acids. CDR1 and CDR2 from the germline V gene are LGHNA and YSLEER. V dropped 3 bases and J dropped 1; count of bases not matched to a gene: 11. CDR3 in DNA: TGCGCCAGCAGCCACCTGTCTGCAGCGGGAGCGTCCTACGAGCAGTACTTC. It translates to CASSHLSAAGASYEQYF.

The CDR3 nucleotides are TGTGCCAGCAGCGGAGGACCCGGACAGGGAGGGAACAATGAGCAGTTCTTC. Translated, it gives CASSGGPGQGGNNEQFF. The V and J genes are TRBV7-9 and TRBJ2-1, with D perhaps TRBD1 (8 bases). The CDR3 has 17 residues. Germline lookup yields CDR1 SEHNR and CDR2 FQNEAQ (reference sequence). Trimming took off 5 bases at V and 5 bases at J, with 22 bases between the two ends. The whole variable domain, filled in from reference TRBV7-9 and TRBJ2-1, reads DTGVSQNPRHKITKRGQNVTFRCDPISEHNRLYWYRQTLGQGPEFLTYFQNEAQLEKSRLLSDRFSAERPKGSFSTLEIQRTEQGDSAMYLCASSGGPGQGGNNEQFFGPGTRLTVL.